The text below deals with one T cell receptor (beta chain). TCRdb reprocessed the 5' RACE reads via MiXCR and lists one record per CDR3 protein. The sample contains under 300,000 distinct CDR3 sequences, roughly 8.2% of which appear only once. V was pared by 0 bases and J by 2 bases, with 14 bases between. This CDR3 has 16 amino acids. Germline V gene data show CDR1 as MNHEY and CDR2 as SVGEGT. The data were obtained in a study of T-cell memory formation after mild COVID-19. About the research overall: TCR clusters showed largely donor specificity.

Material: PBMCs or a T cell subset sorted from them (not recorded which). V and J are TRBV6-2 or TRBV6-3 and TRBJ2-7; D is unresolved. The origin of this receptor is a man between 18 and 29 years old who had mild COVID-19 (a few samples of this study predate the infection). Cell type and time point are not known. The CDR3 loop is CASSYSVHSPAYEQYV. CDR3 nucleotides: TGTGCCAGCAGTTACTCTGTCCACTCACCCGCCTACGAGCAGTACGTC.